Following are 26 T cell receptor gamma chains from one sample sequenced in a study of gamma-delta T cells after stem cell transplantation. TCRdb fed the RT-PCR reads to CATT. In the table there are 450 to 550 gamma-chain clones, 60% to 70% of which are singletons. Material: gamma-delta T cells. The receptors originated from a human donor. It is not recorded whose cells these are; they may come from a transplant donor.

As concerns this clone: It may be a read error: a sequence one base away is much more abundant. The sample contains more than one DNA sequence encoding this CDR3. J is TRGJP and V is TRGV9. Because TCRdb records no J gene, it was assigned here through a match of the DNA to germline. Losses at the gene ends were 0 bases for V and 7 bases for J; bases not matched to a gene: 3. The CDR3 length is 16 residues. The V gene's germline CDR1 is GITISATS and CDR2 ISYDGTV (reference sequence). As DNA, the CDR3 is TGTGCCTTGTGGGAGGTGCGTGAGTTGGGCAAAAAAATCAAGGTATTT. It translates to CALWEVRELGKKIKVF.

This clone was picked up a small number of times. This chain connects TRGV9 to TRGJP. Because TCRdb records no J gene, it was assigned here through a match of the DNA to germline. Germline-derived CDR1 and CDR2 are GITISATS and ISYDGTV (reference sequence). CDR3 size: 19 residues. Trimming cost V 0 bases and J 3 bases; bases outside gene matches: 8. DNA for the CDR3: TGTGCCTTGTGGGAGGTGCACGGCTCGCAAGAGTTGGGCAAAAAAATCAAGGTATTT. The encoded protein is CALWEVHGSQELGKKIKVF.

The CDR3 coding sequence is TGTGCCTTGTGGGAGACACTACAAGAGTTGGGCAAAAAAATCAAGGTATTT. Protein: CALWETLQELGKKIKVF. The V call is TRGV9, the J call TRGJP. The J gene was missing in TCRdb and was found by matching the end of the DNA to germline. This CDR3 is built from 17 residues. Per germline, CDR1 GITISATS and CDR2 ISYDGTV (reference sequence). Unmatched junction bases numbered 6, after V lost 3 bases and J lost 4 bases.

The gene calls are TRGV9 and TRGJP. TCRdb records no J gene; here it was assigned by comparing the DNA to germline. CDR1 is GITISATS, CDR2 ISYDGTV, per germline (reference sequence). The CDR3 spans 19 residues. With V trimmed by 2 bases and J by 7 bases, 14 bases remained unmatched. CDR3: CALWEDSVGPELGKKIKVF. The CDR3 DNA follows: TGTGCCTTGTGGGAGGACTCGGTGGGCCCGGAGTTGGGCAAAAAAATCAAGGTATTT.

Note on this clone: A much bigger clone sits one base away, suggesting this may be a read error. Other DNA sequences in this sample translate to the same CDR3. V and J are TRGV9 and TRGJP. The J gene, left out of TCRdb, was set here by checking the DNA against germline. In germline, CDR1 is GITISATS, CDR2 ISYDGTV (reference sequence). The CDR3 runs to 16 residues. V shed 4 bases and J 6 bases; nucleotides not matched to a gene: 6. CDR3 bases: TGTGCCTTGTGGGAAGTGCGAGAGTTGGGCAAAAAAATCAAGGTATTT. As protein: CALWEVRELGKKIKVF.

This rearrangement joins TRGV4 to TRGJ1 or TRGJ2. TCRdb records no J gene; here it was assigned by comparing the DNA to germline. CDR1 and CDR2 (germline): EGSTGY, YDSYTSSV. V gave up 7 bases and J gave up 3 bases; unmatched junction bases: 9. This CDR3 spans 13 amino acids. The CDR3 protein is CATCHGGYYKKLF. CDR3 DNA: TGTGCCACCTGCCACGGGGGTTATTATAAGAAACTCTTT.

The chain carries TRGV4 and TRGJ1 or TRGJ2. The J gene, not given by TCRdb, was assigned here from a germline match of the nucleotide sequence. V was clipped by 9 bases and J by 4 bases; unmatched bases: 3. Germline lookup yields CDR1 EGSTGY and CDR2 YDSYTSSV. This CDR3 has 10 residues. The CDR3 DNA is TGTGCCACCCTCTATTATAAGAAACTCTTT. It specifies CATLYYKKLF.

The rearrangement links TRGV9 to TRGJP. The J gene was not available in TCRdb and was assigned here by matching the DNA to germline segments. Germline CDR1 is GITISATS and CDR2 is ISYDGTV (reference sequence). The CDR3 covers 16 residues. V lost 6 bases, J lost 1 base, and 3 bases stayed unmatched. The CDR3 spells CALWNGQELGKKIKVF. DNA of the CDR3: TGTGCCTTGTGGAACGGGCAAGAGTTGGGCAAAAAAATCAAGGTATTT.

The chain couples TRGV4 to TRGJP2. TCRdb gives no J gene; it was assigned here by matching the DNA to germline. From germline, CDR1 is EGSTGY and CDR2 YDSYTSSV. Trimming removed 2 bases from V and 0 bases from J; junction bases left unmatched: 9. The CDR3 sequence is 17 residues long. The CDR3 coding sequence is TGTGCCACCTGGGATGCGGGGGAGAATAGTAGTGATTGGATCAAGACGTTT. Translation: CATWDAGENSSDWIKTF.

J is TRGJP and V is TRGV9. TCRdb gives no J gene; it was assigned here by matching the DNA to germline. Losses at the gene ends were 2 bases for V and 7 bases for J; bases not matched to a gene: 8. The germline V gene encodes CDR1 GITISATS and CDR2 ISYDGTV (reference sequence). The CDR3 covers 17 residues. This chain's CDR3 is CALWEAFRELGKKIKVF. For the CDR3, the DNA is TGTGCCTTGTGGGAGGCGTTTCGCGAGTTGGGCAAAAAAATCAAGGTATTT.

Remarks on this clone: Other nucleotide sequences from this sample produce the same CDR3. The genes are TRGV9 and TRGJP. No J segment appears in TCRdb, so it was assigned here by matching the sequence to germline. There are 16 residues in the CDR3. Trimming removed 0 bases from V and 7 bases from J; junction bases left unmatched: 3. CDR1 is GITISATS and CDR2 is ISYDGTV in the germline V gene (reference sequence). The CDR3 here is CALWEVLELGKKIKVF. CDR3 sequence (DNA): TGTGCCTTGTGGGAGGTGCTTGAGTTGGGCAAAAAAATCAAGGTATTT.

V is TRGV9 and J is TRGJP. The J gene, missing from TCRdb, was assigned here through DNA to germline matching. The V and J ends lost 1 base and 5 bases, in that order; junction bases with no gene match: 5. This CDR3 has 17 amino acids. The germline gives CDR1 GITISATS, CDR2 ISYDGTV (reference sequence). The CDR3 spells CALWEVSEELGKKIKVF. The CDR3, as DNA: TGTGCCTTGTGGGAGGTTAGCGAAGAGTTGGGCAAAAAAATCAAGGTATTT.

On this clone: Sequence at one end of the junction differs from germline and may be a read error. CDR3 sequence reads: CAAWDRPGSSDWIKTF. The CDR3 bases are TGTGCCGCCTGGGATAGGCCAGGTAGTAGTGATTGGATCAAGACGTTT. J is TRGJP2 and V is TRGV8. Germline matching of the DNA provided the J gene here, since TCRdb leaves it blank. The germline CDR1 and CDR2 sequences are VENAVY and YDSYNSRV. The CDR3 loop spans 16 amino acids.

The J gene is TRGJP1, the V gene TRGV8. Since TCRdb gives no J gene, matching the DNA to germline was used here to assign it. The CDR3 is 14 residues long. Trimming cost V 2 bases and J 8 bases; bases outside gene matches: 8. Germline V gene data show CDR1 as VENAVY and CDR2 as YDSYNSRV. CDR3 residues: CATWDMAGGWFKIF. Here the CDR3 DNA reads TGTGCCACCTGGGATATGGCGGGGGGTTGGTTCAAGATATTT.

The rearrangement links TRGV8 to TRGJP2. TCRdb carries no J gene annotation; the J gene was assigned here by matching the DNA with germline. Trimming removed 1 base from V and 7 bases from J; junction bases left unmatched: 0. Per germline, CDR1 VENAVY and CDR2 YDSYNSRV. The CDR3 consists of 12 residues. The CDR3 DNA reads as TGTGCCACCTGGGATAGTGATTGGATCAAGACGTTT. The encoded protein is CATWDSDWIKTF.

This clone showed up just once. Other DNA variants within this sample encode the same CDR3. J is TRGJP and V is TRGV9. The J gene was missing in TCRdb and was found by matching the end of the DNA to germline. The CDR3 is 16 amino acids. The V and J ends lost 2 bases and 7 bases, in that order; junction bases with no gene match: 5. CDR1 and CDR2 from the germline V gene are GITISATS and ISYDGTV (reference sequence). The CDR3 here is CALWEDRELGKKIKVF. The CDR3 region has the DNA TGTGCCTTGTGGGAGGATCGGGAGTTGGGCAAAAAAATCAAGGTATTT.

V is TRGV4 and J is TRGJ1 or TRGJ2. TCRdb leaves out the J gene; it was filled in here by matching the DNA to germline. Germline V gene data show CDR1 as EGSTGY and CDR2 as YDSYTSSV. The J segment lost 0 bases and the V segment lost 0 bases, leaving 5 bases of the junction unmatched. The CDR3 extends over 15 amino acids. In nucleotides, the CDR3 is TGTGCCACCTGGGATGGGTTCCCGAATTATTATAAGAAACTCTTT. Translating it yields CATWDGFPNYYKKLF.

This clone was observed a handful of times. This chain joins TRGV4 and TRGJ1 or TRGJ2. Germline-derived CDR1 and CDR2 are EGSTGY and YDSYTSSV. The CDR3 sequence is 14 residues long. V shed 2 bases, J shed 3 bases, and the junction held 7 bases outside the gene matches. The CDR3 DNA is TGTGCCACCTGGGATGTTGCACCTTATTATAAGAAACTCTTT. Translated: CATWDVAPYYKKLF.

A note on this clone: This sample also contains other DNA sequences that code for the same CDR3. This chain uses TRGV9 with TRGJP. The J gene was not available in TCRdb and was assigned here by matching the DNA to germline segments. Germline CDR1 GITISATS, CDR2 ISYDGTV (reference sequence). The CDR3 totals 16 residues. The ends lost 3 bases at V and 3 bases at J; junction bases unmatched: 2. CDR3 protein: CALWETQELGKKIKVF. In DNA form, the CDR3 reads TGTGCCTTGTGGGAGACGCAAGAGTTGGGCAAAAAAATCAAGGTATTT.

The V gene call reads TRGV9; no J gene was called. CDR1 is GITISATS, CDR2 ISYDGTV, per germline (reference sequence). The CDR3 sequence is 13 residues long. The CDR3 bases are TGTGCCTTGTGGGAGGCCGATTATTATAACAAACTCTTT. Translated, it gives CALWEADYYNKLF.

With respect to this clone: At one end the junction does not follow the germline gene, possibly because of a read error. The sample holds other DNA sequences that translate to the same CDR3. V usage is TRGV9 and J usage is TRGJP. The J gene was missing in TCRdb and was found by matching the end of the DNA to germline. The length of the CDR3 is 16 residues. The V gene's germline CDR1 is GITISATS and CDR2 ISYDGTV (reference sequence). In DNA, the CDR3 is TGTGCCTTGTGGGAGGTCCAAGAGTTGGGCAAAAAAAACAAGGTATTT. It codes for CALWEVQELGKKNKVF.

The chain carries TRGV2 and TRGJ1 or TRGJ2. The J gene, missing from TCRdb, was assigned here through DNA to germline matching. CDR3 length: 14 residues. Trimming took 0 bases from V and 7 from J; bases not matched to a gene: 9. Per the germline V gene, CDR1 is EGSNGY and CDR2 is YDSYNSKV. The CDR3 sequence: CATWDGPVGYKKLF. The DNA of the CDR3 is TGTGCCACCTGGGACGGGCCAGTGGGGTATAAGAAACTCTTT.

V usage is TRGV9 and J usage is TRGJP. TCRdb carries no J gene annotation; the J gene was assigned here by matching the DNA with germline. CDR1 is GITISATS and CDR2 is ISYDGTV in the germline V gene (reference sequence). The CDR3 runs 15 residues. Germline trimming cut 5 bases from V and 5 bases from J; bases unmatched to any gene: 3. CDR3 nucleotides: TGTGCCTTGTGGGCAAAAGAGTTGGGCAAAAAAATCAAGGTATTT. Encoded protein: CALWAKELGKKIKVF.

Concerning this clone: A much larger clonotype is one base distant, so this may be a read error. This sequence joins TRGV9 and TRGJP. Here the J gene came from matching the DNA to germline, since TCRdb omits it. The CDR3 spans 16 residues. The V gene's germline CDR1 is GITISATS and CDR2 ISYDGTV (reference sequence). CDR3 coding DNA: TGTACCTTGTGGGAGGCACAAGAGTTGGGCAAAAAAATCAAGGTATTT. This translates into CTLWEAQELGKKIKVF.

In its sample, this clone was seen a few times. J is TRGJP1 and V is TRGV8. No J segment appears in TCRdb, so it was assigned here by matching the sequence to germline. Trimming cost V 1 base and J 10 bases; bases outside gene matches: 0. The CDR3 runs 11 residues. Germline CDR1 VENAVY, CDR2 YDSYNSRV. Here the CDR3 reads CATWDSWFKIF. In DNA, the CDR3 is TGTGCCACCTGGGATAGTTGGTTCAAGATATTT.

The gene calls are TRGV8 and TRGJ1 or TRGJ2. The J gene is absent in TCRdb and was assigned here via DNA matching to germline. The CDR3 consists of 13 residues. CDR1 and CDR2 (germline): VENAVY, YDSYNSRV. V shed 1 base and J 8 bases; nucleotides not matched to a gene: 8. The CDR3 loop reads CATWDSFGDKKLF. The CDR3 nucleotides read TGTGCCACCTGGGATAGTTTTGGCGATAAGAAACTCTTT.